The source of this T cell receptor beta chain is a study of T cell responses to AZD1222 COVID-19 vaccine. Repertoires were generated with immunoSEQ multiplex PCR, while TCRdb's copy carries only in-frame clones and drops some. The sample has roughly 140,000 clones, roughly 93% seen once. The CDR3 sequence is 15 residues long. Germline V CDR1 and CDR2: MNHEY, SVGAGI. V was clipped by 6 bases and J by 0 bases, with 14 bases between them. Study-level points and caveats: Clonal diversity may have been underestimated, and the donors were mostly white British, with more females than males. Nearly half of spike-specific TCRs reportedly target variant regions that are unmutated in the B.1.351 and B.1.1.7 variants. After two AZD1222 doses, spike-specific TCR breadth and depth rose versus day 0. CD4 TCRs linked to vaccination spanned spike, dominating at 160-218 and 743-854.

A word on this clone: Its antigen remains unknown.

Sample: peripheral blood, taken after recovery from COVID-19. This TCR came from an adult who had recovered from COVID-19. V gene TRBV6-5 combines with J gene TRBJ1-1, with D maybe TRBD1 (6 bases). The DNA for the CDR3 is TGTGCCAGCAGAGAGGAGGGGGGTATGAACACTGAAGCTTTCTTT. This codes for CASREEGGMNTEAFF.